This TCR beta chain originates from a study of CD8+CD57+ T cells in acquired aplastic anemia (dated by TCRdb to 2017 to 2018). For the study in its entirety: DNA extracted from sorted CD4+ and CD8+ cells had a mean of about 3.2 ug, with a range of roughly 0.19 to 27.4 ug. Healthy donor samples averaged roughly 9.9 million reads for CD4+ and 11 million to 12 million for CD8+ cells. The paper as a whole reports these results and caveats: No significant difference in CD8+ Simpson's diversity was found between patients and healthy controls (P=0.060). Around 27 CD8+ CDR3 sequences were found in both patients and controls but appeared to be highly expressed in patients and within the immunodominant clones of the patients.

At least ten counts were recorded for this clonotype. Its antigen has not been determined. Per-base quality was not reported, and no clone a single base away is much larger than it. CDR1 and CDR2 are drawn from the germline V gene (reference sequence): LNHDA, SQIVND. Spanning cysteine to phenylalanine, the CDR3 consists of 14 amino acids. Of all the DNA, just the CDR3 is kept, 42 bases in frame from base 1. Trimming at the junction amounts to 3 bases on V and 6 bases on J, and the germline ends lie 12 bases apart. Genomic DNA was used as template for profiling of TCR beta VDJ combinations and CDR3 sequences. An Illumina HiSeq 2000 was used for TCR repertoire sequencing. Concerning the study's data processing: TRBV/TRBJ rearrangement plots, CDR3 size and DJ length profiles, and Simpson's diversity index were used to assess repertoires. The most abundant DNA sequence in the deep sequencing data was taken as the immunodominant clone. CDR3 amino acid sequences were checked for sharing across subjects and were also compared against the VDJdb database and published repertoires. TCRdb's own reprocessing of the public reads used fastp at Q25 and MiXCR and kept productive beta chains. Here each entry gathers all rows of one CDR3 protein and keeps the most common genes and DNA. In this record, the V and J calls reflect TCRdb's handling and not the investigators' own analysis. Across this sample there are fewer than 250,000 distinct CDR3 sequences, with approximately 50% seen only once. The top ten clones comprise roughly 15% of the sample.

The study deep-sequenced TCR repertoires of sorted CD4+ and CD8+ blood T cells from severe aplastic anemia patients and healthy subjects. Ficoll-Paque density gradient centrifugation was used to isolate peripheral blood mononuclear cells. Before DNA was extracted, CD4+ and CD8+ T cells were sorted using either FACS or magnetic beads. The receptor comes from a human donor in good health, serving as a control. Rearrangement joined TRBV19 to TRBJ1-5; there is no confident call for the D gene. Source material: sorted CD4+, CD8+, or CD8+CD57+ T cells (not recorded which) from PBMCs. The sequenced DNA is TGTGCCAGTAGTATCGACACCGTTAGTCAGCCCCAGCATTTT. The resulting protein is CASSIDTVSQPQHF.